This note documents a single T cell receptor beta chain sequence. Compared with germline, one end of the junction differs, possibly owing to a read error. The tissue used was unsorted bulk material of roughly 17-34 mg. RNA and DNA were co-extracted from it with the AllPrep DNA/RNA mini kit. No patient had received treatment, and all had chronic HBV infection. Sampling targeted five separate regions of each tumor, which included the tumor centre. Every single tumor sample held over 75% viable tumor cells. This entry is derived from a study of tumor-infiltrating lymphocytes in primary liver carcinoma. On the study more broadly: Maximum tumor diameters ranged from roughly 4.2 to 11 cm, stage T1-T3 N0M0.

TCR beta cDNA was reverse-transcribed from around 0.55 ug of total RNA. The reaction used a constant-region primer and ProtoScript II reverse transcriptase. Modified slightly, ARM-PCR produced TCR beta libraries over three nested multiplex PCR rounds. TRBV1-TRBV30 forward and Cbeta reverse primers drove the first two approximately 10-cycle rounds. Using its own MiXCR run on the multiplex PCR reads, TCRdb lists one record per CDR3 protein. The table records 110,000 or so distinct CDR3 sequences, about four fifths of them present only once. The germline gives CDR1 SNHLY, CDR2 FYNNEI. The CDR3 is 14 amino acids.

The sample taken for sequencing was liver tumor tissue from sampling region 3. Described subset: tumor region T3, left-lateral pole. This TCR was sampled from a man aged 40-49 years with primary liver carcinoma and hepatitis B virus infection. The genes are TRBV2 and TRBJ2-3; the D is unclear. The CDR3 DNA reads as TGTGGCAGCAGTATACAAGTACCCACAGATACGCAGTATTTT. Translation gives CGSSIQVPTDTQYF.